There are a few counts of the clone carrying this T cell receptor beta chain. The sample belongs to a study of blood T cells in healthy people across ages. A J-beta primer mix and a sample-barcoded 5' primer were used in a second PCR of about 7 to 12 cycles. From the 5' RACE reads, TCRdb called clonotypes with MiXCR, one entry per CDR3 protein. This sample has fewer than 700,000 distinct CDR3 sequences, with around 48% found just once. The CDR3 totals 13 residues. CDR1 SGDLS and CDR2 YYNGEE come from the germline V gene. Germline trimming cut 1 base from V and 9 bases from J; bases unmatched to any gene: 4.

The chain is built from TRBV9 and TRBJ2-1; 7 bases line up with TRBD2. The clonotype comes from a man older than 75 in good health. Sequencing was done on a sample of blood. The CDR3 coding sequence is TGTGCCAGCAGCGTACTTGGGGGGGGTGAGCAGTTCTTC. As protein: CASSVLGGGEQFF.